This entry lists 7 T cell receptor beta chains sequenced from one sample in a study of cytomegalovirus exposure and HLA in healthy donors listed by TCRdb under 2017. Library construction relied on the immunoSEQ multiplex PCR assay. For the multiplex PCR, a mixture combining 60 forward primers for TCR Vbeta segments and 13 reverse primers for TCR Jbeta segments was used. The immuneACCESS repertoire file appears here via TCRdb, limited to in-frame rearrangements. These files lack a portion of the clones; in checked studies, under half of the deficit traces to unresolved V genes, and the cause of the others is not known. Counted in this sample were over 130,000 clones; just over 70% of them appeared once. In total, the top ten clones hold 1.5% to 2% of the sample. Sample: PBMCs. The source of these receptors is a young woman in good health and CMV-seronegative.

The genes are TRBV30 and TRBJ2-1, with TRBD1 matching over 10 bases. J gave up 10 bases and V 2 bases, and 8 bases lay outside the gene matches. The V gene's germline CDR1 is GTSNPN and CDR2 SVGIG (reference sequence). This CDR3 has 14 amino acids. DNA for the CDR3: TGTGCCTGGAGTCCCACCGGGACAGGGGACGAGCAGTTCTTC. Protein sequence: CAWSPTGTGDEQFF.

The chain recombines TRBV4-1 with TRBJ1-2; possibly TRBD1 for D (5 bases). The CDR3 runs to 15 residues. The germline CDR1 and CDR2 sequences are MGHRA and YSYEKL. V lost 2 bases, J lost 3 bases, and 13 bases lay in between. DNA of the CDR3: TGCGCCAGCAGCCAATTAGCCAGGGCTGACTATGGCTACACCTTC. Residues: CASSQLARADYGYTF.

The chain links TRBV6-1 to TRBJ2-7, with TRBD2 as a possible D gene (6 bases). Trimming stripped 4 bases from V and 7 bases from J, with 14 bases between. This CDR3 spans 13 amino acids. The V gene's germline CDR1 is MNHNS and CDR2 SASEGT. The CDR3 coding sequence is TGTGCCAGCAGTGCCGGGACTTGGTGGGAGCAGTACGTC. Its protein is CASSAGTWWEQYV.

V usage is TRBV19 and J usage is TRBJ2-5, with 8 bases lining up with TRBD1. CDR1 and CDR2 from the germline V gene are LNHDA and SQIVND (reference sequence). V lost 0 bases, J lost 5 bases, and 11 bases stayed unmatched. The CDR3 runs 17 residues. Written as DNA, the CDR3 is TGTGCCAGTAGTATAGATCACGGCACAGGGGGGTCGGAGACCCAGTACTTC. Its translation: CASSIDHGTGGSETQYF.

This clone was found once. The chain employs TRBV7-2 and TRBJ2-2; TRBD2 agrees at 12 bases. V trimming: 1 base; J trimming: 7 bases; junction bases outside the gene matches: 10. The CDR3 covers 18 residues. CDR1 is SGHTA, CDR2 FQGNSA, per germline. This chain's CDR3 is CASSLGPLAGGQGGELFF. The CDR3 nucleotides are TGTGCCAGCAGCTTAGGCCCCCTAGCGGGGGGGCAGGGCGGGGAGCTGTTTTTT.

As DNA, the CDR3 is TGTGCCAGTACAGCGAATAGCAATCAGCCCCAGCATTTT. Translation gives CASTANSNQPQHF. This chain links TRBV19 with TRBJ1-5; D gene uncertain. The germline V gene encodes CDR1 LNHDA and CDR2 SQIVND (reference sequence). V was pared by 7 bases and J by 0 bases, with 7 bases between. CDR3 length: 13 residues.

The genes are TRBV28 and TRBJ2-5, with D tentatively TRBD2 (6 bases). Trimming stripped 1 base from V and 7 bases from J, with 16 bases between. The CDR3 has 15 amino acids. In germline, CDR1 is MDHEN, CDR2 SYDVKM. The CDR3 here is CASSLYASGRGTQYF. The CDR3, as DNA: TGTGCCAGCAGTTTATACGCCAGTGGGCGGGGGACCCAGTACTTC.